This TCR beta chain was profiled in a study of post-analysis software for immune sequencing data. Study background: Recorded subtypes: relapsing-remitting, secondary progressive, progressive-relapsing; some patients unannotated.

Study results and limitations: A handful of TRBV segments were significantly more frequent in patients than in controls. TRBV5-6, TRBV5-1 and TRBV20-1 were among these segments.

Built from TCR beta cDNA, the libraries had unique molecular identifiers in them. TCRdb analysed the PCR reads with MiXCR anew, one entry per CDR3 protein. The table includes about 540,000 distinct CDR3 sequences, 30% to 40% detected once. This clonotype has just a few counts. Its matching antigen is unknown. The CDR3 length is 18 residues. In germline, CDR1 is SQVTM, CDR2 ANQGSEA. V dropped 2 bases and J dropped 4; count of bases not matched to a gene: 15. This sequence originates from a girl aged 2-17 years with multiple sclerosis. The source material was blood. The chain is built from TRBV29-1 and TRBJ2-5; 11 nucleotides align to TRBD2. CDR3 bases: TGCAGCGTTGAAATCCGAGGAATAGCGGGGGGGCCCTCAGAGACCCAGTACTTC. Translating gives CSVEIRGIAGGPSETQYF. Combining the CDR3 with reference TRBV29-1 and TRBJ2-5 gives the whole variable domain SAVISQKPSRDICQRGTSLTIQCQVDSQVTMMFWYRQQPGQSLTLIATANQGSEATYESGFVIDKFPISRPNLTFSTLTVSNMSPEDSSIYLCSVEIRGIAGGPSETQYFGPGTRLLVL.